The sequence of this T cell receptor (beta chain) was determined in a study of shared clonotypes between healthy human individuals. Between the trimmed V and J ends, which lost 7 bases and 6 bases, there was a span of 9 bases. Germline V gene lookup returns CDR1 SNHLY and CDR2 FYNNEI. The CDR3 extends over 11 amino acids. Generated by immunoSEQ multiplex PCR, the TCRdb table keeps only in-frame clones and is missing some. The table lists some 790,000 clones, 72% of them singletons, with about 1.8% in the top ten. This clone was recorded a few times. This chain connects TRBV2 to TRBJ1-1, with D unresolved. This clonotype was obtained from a woman aged 25-40 years in good health. The sequencing sample was made of memory CD4+ T cells sorted from blood. This sample's subset: CD45RA-negative fraction. CDR3 protein: CASTVGPEAFF. The CDR3 DNA is TGTGCCAGCACAGTCGGGCCTGAAGCTTTCTTT.